This TCR beta chain was documented in a study of T cell repertoires in cytomegalovirus infection. The wider study: From public TCR beta signatures came an indication of both CMV infection and matching HLA type.

TCRdb redid the calling of the reads with MiXCR, one entry per CDR3 protein. The sample consists of around 530,000 distinct CDR3 sequences, around a quarter of them appearing once. This clonotype was seen more than once but under ten times. Its antigen is unidentified. Study outcomes and limitations: CMV-specific TCR beta clonotypes restricted by HLA-C were the ones dominating the ex vivo response. Identification of carriers of CMV plus the relevant HLA was achieved through cumulative public TCR beta family frequency.

The CDR3 is made up of 16 amino acids. V shed 2 bases and J shed 4 bases, with 17 bases lying between them. Looked up from germline, CDR1 is MNHEY and CDR2 is SVGAGI. The sample taken for sequencing was PBMCs. This TCR derives from a human donor in good health (CMV status not recorded). Some clones in this sample may be carry-over from other donors' samples. The V call is TRBV6-5, the J call TRBJ1-1; possible D gene TRBD1, 6 bases. The CDR3 is CASSYLRGRGITEAFF. CDR3 coding DNA: TGTGCCAGCAGTTACCTAAGGGGAAGGGGGATCACTGAAGCTTTCTTT.